This record covers a single T cell receptor (beta chain). This sample is part of a study of blood T cell repertoires in COVID-19. The assay was immunoSEQ multiplex PCR, and TCRdb's table has in-frame clones only and misses some. The repertoire has roughly 180,000 clones, roughly 86% of them found once; the top ten carry 2.9%. Trimming left V 2 bases short and J 1 base short, with 18 bases between. CDR3 size: 17 residues. Germline V gene sequence: CDR1 SGHNT, CDR2 YYREEE (reference sequence). This clonotype was sampled from a woman in her thirties with active or convalescent COVID-19. V is TRBV5-4 and J is TRBJ1-1, with D maybe TRBD1 (5 bases). Sequenced: peripheral blood. In DNA form, the CDR3 reads TGTGCCAGCAGCTTCGGGTACGTGGGAACAGGGAACACTGAAGCTTTCTTT. As protein: CASSFGYVGTGNTEAFF.